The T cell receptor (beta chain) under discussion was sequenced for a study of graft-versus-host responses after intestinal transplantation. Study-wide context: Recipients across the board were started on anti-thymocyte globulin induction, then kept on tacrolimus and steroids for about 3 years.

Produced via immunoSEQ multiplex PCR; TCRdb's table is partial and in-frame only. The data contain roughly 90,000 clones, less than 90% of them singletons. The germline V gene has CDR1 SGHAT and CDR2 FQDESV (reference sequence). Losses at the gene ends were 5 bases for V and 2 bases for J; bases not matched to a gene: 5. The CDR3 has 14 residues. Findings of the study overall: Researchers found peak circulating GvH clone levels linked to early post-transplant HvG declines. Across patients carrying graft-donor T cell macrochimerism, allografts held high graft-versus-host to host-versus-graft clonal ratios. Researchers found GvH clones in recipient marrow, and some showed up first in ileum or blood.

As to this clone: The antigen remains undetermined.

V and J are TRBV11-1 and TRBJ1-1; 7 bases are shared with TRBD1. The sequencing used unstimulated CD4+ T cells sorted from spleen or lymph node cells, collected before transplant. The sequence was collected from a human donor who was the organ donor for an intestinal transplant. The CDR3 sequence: CASSRNRGNTEAFF. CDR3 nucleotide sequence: TGTGCCAGCAGCCGAAACAGGGGCAACACTGAAGCTTTCTTT.